The entry below gives a single T cell receptor (beta chain) sequence along with its context. This sample includes further DNA sequences coding for the same CDR3. TCRdb's copy holds only in-frame clones and misses some; the assay was immunoSEQ multiplex PCR. This sample has more than 550,000 clones; less than 95% occur once, and the top ten carry 34%. Unmatched junction bases numbered 5, after V lost 8 bases and J lost 3 bases. Germline assignment: CDR1 ENHRY and CDR2 SYGVKD. The length of the CDR3 is 13 residues. The record originates from a study of shared clonotypes between healthy human individuals. Looking at the study overall: Per-donor plates numbered three CD4 naive, three CD4 memory, two CD8 naive and one CD8 memory.

The sequence derives from a man aged 18-30 years in good health. Some clones in this sample may be carry-over from other donors' samples. J is TRBJ1-2 and V is TRBV10-3; the match to TRBD1 covers 8 bases. The sample comprised memory CD8+ T cells from PBMCs. Subset indicated: CD45RO+ cells pooled with CCR7-negative TemRA cells. The CDR3 sequence is CAIRDRGDYGYTF. In nucleotides, the CDR3 is TGTGCCATCCGCGACAGGGGTGACTATGGCTACACCTTC.